The present T cell receptor beta chain was sequenced within a study of blood T cells in healthy people across ages. The study, taken as a whole, reports: Roughly linear declines in TCR beta diversity per million T cells occurred with age. Among long-lived donors, naive CD4+ cells were more numerous and diversity higher than in aged donors.

It was with a sample-barcoded 5' primer and a J-beta primer mix that a second PCR of about 7 to 12 cycles was run. MiXCR, run by TCRdb on the 5' RACE reads, gives a single entry per CDR3 protein. The sample lists some 880,000 distinct CDR3 sequences, roughly 40% occurring once. This clonotype was counted a few times. Its antigen is undetermined. Germline V gives CDR1 DFQATT, CDR2 SNEGSKA (reference sequence). V was trimmed by 3 bases and J by 8 bases, leaving 9 bases between them. The CDR3 covers 11 residues. The V call is TRBV20-1, the J call TRBJ2-3, with D possibly being TRBD2 (5 bases). The receptor's source is a man between 18 and 35 years old in good health. Sequencing input: blood. The chain's CDR3 is CSASGGGTQYF. CDR3 nucleotides: TGCAGTGCTAGTGGCGGAGGTACGCAGTATTTT.